This record covers a single T cell receptor beta chain. The clone's antigen remains unknown. The input lacks base qualities; no much larger clone sits a single base away. From the cysteine up to the phenylalanine, the CDR3 has a length of 14 residues. This entry keeps only the CDR3 DNA: 42 bases, framed from base 1. CDR1 and CDR2, per the germline V gene (reference sequence), are GTSNPN and SVGIG. After removal of 5 bases from V and 5 bases from J, the junction retains 9 bases not matched to a gene. The data derive from a study of OX40 agonist ivuxolimab in advanced cancers. Some background on the complete study: Ivuxolimab was a fully human IgG2 agonistic monoclonal antibody targeting the costimulatory receptor OX40 (CD134). Intravenous ivuxolimab was administered to patients every 2 weeks at six dose levels: 0.01, 0.1, 0.3, 1.5, 3 and 10 mg/kg. Of the 52 patients in dose escalation, some 19 had hepatocellular carcinoma, some 15 had melanoma, 9 had renal cell carcinoma and 9 had head and neck cancer. The dose-escalation cohort was over 70% male with a mean age of approximately 60 years, ranging from roughly 23 to 80. Prior anti-PD-1, anti-PD-L1 or anti-CTLA-4 therapy was permitted, and checkpoint inhibitors had been received by around 40% of dose-escalation patients. Partial responses were achieved by three dose-escalation patients, of whom one had hepatocellular carcinoma and two had cutaneous melanoma. Peripheral TCRbeta sequencing aimed to test whether ivuxolimab altered TCR sequence diversity and caused clonal T-cell expansion. The monotherapy dose-escalation portion (N = 52 patients) of the phase I ivuxolimab trial is reported in the paper. Results the study describes overall, beyond this receptor: After ivuxolimab, more expanded clones were found on average in CD8+ T cells than in CD4+ T cells. The antigen specificity of the clonally expanded peripheral T cells was not determined. Low levels of normalized T-cell clonal expansion were also seen in some patients who did not respond. At doses from 0.1 to 3.0 mg/kg, clonal expansion was seen in both CD4+ and CD8+ blood T cells between baseline and week 6. In the 0.1-3.0 mg/kg groups, partial responders were among the patients with the lowest normalized peripheral clonal expansion, particularly in CD8+ T cells.

Patients with autoimmune disease history or receiving systemic immunosuppression were excluded from the trial. In every dose cohort, peripheral blood was drawn for TCR sequencing at baseline, cycle 4 day 1, and cycle 7 day 1. Samples came from an open-label, multicenter, first-in-human phase I dose-escalation trial of ivuxolimab. The trial enrolled adults with locally advanced or metastatic head and neck squamous cell, hepatocellular, melanoma or renal cell carcinoma. CD4+ and CD8+ T cells were sorted separately from peripheral blood before TCR sequencing. Genomic DNA was extracted from sorted cells for sequencing of the TCRbeta CDR3 region. TCRbeta CDR3 regions were sequenced using the immunoSEQ Assay. The clones in this table, taken by TCRdb from immuneACCESS, are in-frame only. Not every clone is retained; where verified, under half of the shortfall comes from an unresolved V gene, and the cause of the rest is unknown. The sample table records more than 80,000 clones; approximately 93% of these occur just once. The ten top clones hold around 0.28% of the sample.

The receptor comes from an adult with an advanced solid tumor such as melanoma, head and neck, liver or kidney cancer. The rearrangement joined TRBV30 to TRBJ2-1, with 7 junctional bases fitting TRBD1. The source material was CD4+ or CD8+ T cells sorted from blood, sampled in a trial of the OX40 agonist ivuxolimab. In nucleotides, the sequence is TGTGCCTGGGTTAAGGGGGCCGCCGACAATGAGCAGTTCTTC. This translates into CAWVKGAADNEQFF.